The 2 T cell receptor beta chains below all came from one sample that was sequenced in a study of shared clonotypes between healthy human individuals. CD8 cells regarded as naive lacked CD45RO, were positively chosen for CCR7, and omitted terminally differentiated effector memory CD45RA+ cells. Method: immunoSEQ multiplex PCR; TCRdb's copy keeps in-frame clones and lacks some. This sample yields about 2.1 million clones, of which around 93% are seen a single time; under 2% belongs to the top ten. The material sequenced was naive CD8+ T cells from PBMCs. The receptors stem from a man between 18 and 29 years old in good health. Some clones in this sample may be carry-over from other donors' samples.

The chain is built from TRBV28 and TRBJ1-2; D not certain. The CDR3 is 13 amino acids. Germline CDR1 MDHEN, CDR2 SYDVKM. Trimming pared 7 bases from V and 7 bases from J, leaving 16 bases between. The CDR3: CASNRKGVGGYTF. The DNA of the CDR3 is TGTGCCAGCAATAGGAAGGGTGTTGGTGGCTACACCTTC.

The gene calls are TRBV28 and TRBJ2-7, with TRBD2 matching over 8 bases. Germline values: CDR1 MDHEN, CDR2 SYDVKM. This CDR3 spans 14 amino acids. J lost 2 bases, V lost 4 bases, and 4 bases had no gene match. The CDR3 sequence is CASSYPRGAYEQYF. Here the CDR3 DNA reads TGTGCCAGCAGTTACCCGCGGGGGGCCTACGAGCAGTACTTC.